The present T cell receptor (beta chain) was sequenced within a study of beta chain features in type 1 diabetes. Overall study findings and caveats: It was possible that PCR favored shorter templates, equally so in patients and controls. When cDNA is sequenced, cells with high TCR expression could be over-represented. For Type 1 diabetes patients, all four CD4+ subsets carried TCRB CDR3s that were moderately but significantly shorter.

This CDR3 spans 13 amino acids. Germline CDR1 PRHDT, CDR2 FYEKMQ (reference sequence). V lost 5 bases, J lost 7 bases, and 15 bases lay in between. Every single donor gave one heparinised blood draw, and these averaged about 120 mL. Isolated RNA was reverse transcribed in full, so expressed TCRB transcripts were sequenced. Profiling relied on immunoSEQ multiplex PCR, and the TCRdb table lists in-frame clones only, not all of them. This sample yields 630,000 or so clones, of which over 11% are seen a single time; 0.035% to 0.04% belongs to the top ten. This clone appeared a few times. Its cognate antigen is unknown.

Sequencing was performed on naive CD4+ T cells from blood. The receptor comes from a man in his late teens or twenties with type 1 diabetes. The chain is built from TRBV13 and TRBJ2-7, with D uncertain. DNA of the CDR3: TGTGCCAGCAGCCTTCGACAAGAGAAAGAGCAGTACTTC. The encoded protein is CASSLRQEKEQYF.